One and the same sample provided the 10 T cell receptor beta chains below, sequenced in a study of CD8 T cells in Susac syndrome (dated by TCRdb to 2018 to 2020). Library preparation used the immunoSEQ multiplex PCR assay. RNA was extracted with the RNeasy kit and about 0.5 to 1 ug was reverse transcribed using random hexamers. The public sequencing data were trimmed at Q25 with fastp and processed into clonotypes with MiXCR by TCRdb, which kept only in-frame beta chains. Rows matching on CDR3 protein sequence are summarized as one entry with the most common DNA and genes. This sample gives around 220,000 distinct CDR3 sequences in total; around 90% of them show up just once. About 0.15% of the sample is taken by the ten largest. Sequenced: CD8+ T cells from PBMCs. These receptors all come from a human donor with multiple sclerosis.

A single count supports this clonotype. The chain carries TRBV30 and TRBJ2-6, with D possibly being TRBD1 or TRBD2 (5 bases each). The CDR3 runs 15 residues. The germline V gene has CDR1 GTSNPN and CDR2 SVGIG (reference sequence). Deletions cut 3 bases from V and 0 bases from J, with 9 bases between. This CDR3 reads CAWRGDGSGANVLTF. CDR3 in DNA: TGTGCCTGGAGAGGGGACGGCTCTGGGGCCAACGTCCTGACTTTC.

This chain joins TRBV5-6 and TRBJ2-7; 9 nucleotides line up with TRBD1. Germline V gene lookup returns CDR1 SGHDT and CDR2 YYEEEE. The CDR3 is 14 amino acids. J gave up 9 bases and V 3 bases, and 10 bases lay outside the gene matches. DNA of the CDR3: TGTGCCAGCAGCTCCGGGACAGGGCTAAGAGGGCAGTACTTC. Its protein product is CASSSGTGLRGQYF.

The V and J genes are TRBV7-9 and TRBJ2-3; tentative D call: TRBD2 (5 bases). CDR1 is SEHNR, CDR2 FQNEAQ, per germline (reference sequence). The CDR3 is made up of 14 amino acids. The ends were cut back, 6 bases at V and 0 bases at J, with 10 bases in the middle. This CDR3 is CASSRLASTDTQYF. CDR3 sequence (DNA): TGTGCCAGCAGTCGGCTAGCTAGCACAGATACGCAGTATTTT.

The chain links TRBV4-3 to TRBJ2-7, with 11 bases aligning to TRBD1. J was trimmed by 4 bases and V by 4 bases; bases with no gene match: 6. CDR1 LGHNA and CDR2 YSLEER come from the germline V gene. The CDR3 spans 15 residues. The CDR3 DNA sequence: TGCGCCAGCAGCCCAGGGACAGGGGGACGTTACGAGCAGTACTTC. Amino acids: CASSPGTGGRYEQYF.

The table lists this clonotype with a count of one. The chain joins TRBV4-1 to TRBJ2-7; the D is unclear. V dropped 1 base and J dropped 3 bases, with 13 bases sitting between them. The germline CDR1 and CDR2 sequences are MGHRA and YSYEKL. This CDR3 contains 15 residues. CDR3 nucleotides: TGCGCCAGCAGCCAAGGAAAGGGCGGCTACTACGAGCAGTACTTC. Protein product: CASSQGKGGYYEQYF.

The chain is built from TRBV9 and TRBJ2-2, with a possible D match to TRBD1 (6 bases). V was cut by 3 bases and J by 2 bases, with 11 bases left in between. CDR3 size: 15 residues. Germline CDR1 and CDR2: SGDLS and YYNGEE. In DNA, the CDR3 is TGTGCCAGCAGCGGTCGACAGGATAACACCGGGGAGCTGTTTTTT. Translated: CASSGRQDNTGELFF.

The chain links TRBV19 to TRBJ2-7; D not certain. This CDR3 has 15 amino acids. The germline gives CDR1 LNHDA, CDR2 SQIVND (reference sequence). The V end was cut by 1 base, the J end by 0 bases, with 10 bases between. This chain's CDR3 is CASSIGSEISYEQYF. The CDR3 DNA reads TGTGCCAGTAGTATAGGTTCTGAGATCTCCTACGAGCAGTACTTC.

The V gene is TRBV2, the J gene TRBJ2-7, with 11 nucleotides matching TRBD1. This CDR3 region has 15 residues. V lost 6 bases to trimming and J lost 1 base; unmatched junction nucleotides: 5. The germline V gene has CDR1 SNHLY and CDR2 FYNNEI. DNA for the CDR3: TGTGCCAGCAGCGTAGGGACAGGGGGATCCTACGAGCAGTACTTC. It encodes CASSVGTGGSYEQYF.

The rearrangement uses TRBV30 and TRBJ1-3; a weak D match, TRBD1 (6 bases). V shed 5 bases and J shed 0 bases, with 11 bases lying between them. This CDR3 has 14 residues. CDR1 is GTSNPN, CDR2 SVGIG, per germline (reference sequence). The CDR3 reads CAWATGISGNTIYF. In nucleotides, the CDR3 is TGTGCCTGGGCGACAGGTATCTCTGGAAACACCATATATTTT.

This chain connects TRBV4-1 to TRBJ1-3; D remains unclear. The CDR3 totals 14 residues. Germline V gene sequence: CDR1 MGHRA, CDR2 YSYEKL. V lost 1 base to trimming and J lost 3 bases, with 7 bases between them. This CDR3 is CASSQAADGNTIYF. For the CDR3, the DNA is TGCGCCAGCAGCCAAGCAGCAGATGGAAACACCATATATTTT.